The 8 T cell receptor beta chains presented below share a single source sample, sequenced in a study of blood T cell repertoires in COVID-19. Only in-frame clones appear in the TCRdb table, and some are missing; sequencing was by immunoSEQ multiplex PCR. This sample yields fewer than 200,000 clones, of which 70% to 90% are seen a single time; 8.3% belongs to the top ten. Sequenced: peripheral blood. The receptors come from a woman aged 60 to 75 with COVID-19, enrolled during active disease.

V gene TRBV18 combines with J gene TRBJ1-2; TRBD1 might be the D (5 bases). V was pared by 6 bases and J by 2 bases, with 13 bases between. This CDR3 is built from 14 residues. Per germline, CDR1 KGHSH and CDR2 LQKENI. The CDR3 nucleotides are TGTGCCAGCTCCAAGACCAGGGAAAACTATGGCTACACCTTC. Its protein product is CASSKTRENYGYTF.

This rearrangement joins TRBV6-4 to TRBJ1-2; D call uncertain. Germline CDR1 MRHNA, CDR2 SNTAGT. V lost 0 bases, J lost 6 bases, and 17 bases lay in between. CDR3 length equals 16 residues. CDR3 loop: CASSDSPEKITHGYTF. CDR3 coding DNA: TGTGCCAGCAGTGACTCCCCCGAGAAAATAACCCATGGCTACACCTTC.

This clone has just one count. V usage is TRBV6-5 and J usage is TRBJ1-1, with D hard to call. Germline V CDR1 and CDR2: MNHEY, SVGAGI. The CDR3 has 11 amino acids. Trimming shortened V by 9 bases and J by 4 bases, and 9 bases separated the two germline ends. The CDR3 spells CASGGFTEAFF. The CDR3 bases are TGTGCCAGTGGCGGATTCACTGAAGCTTTCTTT.

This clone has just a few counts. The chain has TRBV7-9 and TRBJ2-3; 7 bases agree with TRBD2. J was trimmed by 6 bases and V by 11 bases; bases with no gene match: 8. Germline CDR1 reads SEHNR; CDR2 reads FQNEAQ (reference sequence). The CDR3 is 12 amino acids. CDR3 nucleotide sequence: TGTGCCTGTCCCAGGGAGGGCGATACGCAGTATTTT. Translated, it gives CACPREGDTQYF.

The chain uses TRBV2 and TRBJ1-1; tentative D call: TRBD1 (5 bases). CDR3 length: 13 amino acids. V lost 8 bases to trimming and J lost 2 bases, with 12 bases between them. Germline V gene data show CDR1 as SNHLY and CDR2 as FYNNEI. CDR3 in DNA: TGTGCCAGCTCCACAGGCTTCAACACTGAAGCTTTCTTT. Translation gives CASSTGFNTEAFF.

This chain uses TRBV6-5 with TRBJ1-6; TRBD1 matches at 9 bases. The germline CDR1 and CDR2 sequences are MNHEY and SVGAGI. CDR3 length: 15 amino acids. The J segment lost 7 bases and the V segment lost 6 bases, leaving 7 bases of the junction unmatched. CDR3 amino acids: CASSYDRGENSPLHF. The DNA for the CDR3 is TGTGCCAGCAGCTACGACAGGGGGGAAAATTCACCCCTCCACTTT.

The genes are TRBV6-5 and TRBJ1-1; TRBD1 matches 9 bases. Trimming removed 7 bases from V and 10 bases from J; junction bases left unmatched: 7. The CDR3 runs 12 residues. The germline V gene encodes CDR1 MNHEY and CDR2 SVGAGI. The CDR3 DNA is TGTGCCAGCATCGAACAGGGGGCGAGAGCTTTCTTT. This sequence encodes CASIEQGARAFF.

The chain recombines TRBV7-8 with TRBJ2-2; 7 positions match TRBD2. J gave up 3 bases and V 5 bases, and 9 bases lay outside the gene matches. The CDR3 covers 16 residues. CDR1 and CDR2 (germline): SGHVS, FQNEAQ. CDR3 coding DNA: TGTGCCAGCAGCCCCCGTGGTAGCGGGTACACCGGGGAGCTGTTTTTT. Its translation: CASSPRGSGYTGELFF. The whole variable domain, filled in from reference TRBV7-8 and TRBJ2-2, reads GAGVSQSPRYKVAKRGQDVALRCDPISGHVSLFWYQQALGQGPEFLTYFQNEAQLDKSGLPSDRFFAERPEGSVSTLKIQRTQQEDSAVYLCASSPRGSGYTGELFFGEGSRLTVL.